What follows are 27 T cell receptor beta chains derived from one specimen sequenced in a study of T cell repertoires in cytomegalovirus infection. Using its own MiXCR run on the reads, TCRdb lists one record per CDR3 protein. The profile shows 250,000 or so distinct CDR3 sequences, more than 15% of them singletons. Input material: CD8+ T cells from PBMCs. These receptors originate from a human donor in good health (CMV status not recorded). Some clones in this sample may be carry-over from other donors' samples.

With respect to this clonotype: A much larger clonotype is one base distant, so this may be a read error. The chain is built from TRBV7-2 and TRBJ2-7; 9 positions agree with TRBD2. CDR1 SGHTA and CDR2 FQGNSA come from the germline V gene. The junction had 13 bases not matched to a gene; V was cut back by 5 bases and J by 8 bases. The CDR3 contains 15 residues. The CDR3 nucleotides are TGTGCCAGCAGCCTGTCTAGCGGGGTATCAGTACAGCAGTACTTC. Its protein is CASSLSSGVSVQQYF.

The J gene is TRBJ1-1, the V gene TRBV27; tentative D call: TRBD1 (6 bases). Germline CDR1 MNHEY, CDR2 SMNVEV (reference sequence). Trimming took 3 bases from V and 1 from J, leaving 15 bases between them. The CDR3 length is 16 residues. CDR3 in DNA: TGTGCCAGCAGTTTTATGGTGCGGGGGGCGAACACTGAAGCTTTCTTT. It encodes CASSFMVRGANTEAFF.

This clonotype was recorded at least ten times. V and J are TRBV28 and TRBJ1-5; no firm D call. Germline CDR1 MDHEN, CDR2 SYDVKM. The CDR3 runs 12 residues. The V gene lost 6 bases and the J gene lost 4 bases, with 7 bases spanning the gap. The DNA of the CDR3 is TGTGCCAGCAGGACGGGGAATCAGCCCCAGCATTTT. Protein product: CASRTGNQPQHF.

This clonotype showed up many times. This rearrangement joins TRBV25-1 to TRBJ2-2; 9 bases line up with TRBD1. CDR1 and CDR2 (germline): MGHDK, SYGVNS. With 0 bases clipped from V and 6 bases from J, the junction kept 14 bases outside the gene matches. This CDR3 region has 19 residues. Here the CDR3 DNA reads TGTGCCAGCAGTGAATATTTCATACAGGGGGCTACCTTGGCCGGGGAGCTGTTTTTT. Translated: CASSEYFIQGATLAGELFF. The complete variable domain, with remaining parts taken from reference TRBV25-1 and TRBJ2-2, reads EADIYQTPRYLVIGTGKKITLECSQTMGHDKMYWYQQDPGMELHLIHYSYGVNSTEKGDLSSESTVSRIRTEHFPLTLESARPSHTSQYLCASSEYFIQGATLAGELFFGEGSRLTVL.

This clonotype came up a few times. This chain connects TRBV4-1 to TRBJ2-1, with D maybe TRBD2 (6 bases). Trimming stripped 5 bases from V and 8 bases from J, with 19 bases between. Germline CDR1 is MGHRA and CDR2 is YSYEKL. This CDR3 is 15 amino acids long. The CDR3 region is CASSSYGGSSDEQFF. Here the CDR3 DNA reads TGCGCCAGCAGCTCCTACGGGGGAAGTAGCGATGAGCAGTTCTTC.

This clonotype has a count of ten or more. CDR3: CSAAAGGNSGANVLTF. The CDR3 nucleotides are TGCAGTGCCGCAGCGGGGGGGAACTCTGGGGCCAACGTCCTGACTTTC. The chain links TRBV20-1 to TRBJ2-6, with 10 bases matching TRBD2. V trimming: 6 bases; J trimming: 0 bases; junction bases outside the gene matches: 5. The CDR3 spans 16 residues. Germline V CDR1 and CDR2: DFQATT, SNEGSKA (reference sequence).

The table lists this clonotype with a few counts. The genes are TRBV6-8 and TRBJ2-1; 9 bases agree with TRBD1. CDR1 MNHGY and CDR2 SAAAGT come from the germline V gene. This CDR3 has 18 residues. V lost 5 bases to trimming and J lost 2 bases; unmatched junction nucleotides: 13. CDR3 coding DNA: TGTGCCAGCAGTCGCCTCGAGACAGGGGGACTTACCTACAATGAGCAGTTCTTC. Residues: CASSRLETGGLTYNEQFF.

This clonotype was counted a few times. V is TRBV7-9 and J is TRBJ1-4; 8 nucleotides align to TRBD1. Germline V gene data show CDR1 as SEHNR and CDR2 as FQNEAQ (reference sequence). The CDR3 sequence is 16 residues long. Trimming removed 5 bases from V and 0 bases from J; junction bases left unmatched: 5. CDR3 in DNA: TGTGCCAGCAGCGACGGACAGGGAGCAACTAATGAAAAACTGTTTTTT. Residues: CASSDGQGATNEKLFF. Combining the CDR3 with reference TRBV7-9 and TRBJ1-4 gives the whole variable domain DTGVSQNPRHKITKRGQNVTFRCDPISEHNRLYWYRQTLGQGPEFLTYFQNEAQLEKSRLLSDRFSAERPKGSFSTLEIQRTEQGDSAMYLCASSDGQGATNEKLFFGSGTQLSVL.

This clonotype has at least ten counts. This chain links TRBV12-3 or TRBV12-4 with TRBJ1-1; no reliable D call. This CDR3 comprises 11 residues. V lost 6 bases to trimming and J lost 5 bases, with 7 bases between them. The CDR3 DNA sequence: TGTGCCAGCAGCAATGGGACTGAAGCTTTCTTT. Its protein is CASSNGTEAFF.

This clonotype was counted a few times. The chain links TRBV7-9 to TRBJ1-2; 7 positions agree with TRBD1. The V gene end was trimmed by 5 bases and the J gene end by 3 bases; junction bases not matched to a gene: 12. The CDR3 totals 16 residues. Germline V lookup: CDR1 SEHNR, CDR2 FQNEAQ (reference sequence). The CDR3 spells CASSPRQGSADYGYTF. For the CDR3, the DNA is TGTGCCAGCAGCCCCCGACAGGGCTCGGCTGACTATGGCTACACCTTC.

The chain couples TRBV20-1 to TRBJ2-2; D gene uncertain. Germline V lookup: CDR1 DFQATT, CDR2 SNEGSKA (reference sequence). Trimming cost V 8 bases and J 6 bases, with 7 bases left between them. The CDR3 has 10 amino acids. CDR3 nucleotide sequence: TGCAGTCCGGACCCCGGGGAGCTGTTTTTT. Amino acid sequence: CSPDPGELFF.

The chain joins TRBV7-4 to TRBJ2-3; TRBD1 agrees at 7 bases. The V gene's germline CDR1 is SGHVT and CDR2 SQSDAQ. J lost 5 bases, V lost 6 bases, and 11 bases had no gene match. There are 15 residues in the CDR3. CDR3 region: CASRPTGLREDTQYF. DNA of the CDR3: TGTGCCAGCAGGCCGACAGGGCTAAGAGAAGATACGCAGTATTTT.

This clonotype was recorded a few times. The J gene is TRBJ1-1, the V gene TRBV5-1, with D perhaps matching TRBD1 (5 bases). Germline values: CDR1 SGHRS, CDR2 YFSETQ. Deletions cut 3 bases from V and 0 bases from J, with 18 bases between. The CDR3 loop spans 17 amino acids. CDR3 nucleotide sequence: TGCGCCAGCAGCTCTAAATACGGGATGGGGCTGAACACTGAAGCTTTCTTT. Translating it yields CASSSKYGMGLNTEAFF.

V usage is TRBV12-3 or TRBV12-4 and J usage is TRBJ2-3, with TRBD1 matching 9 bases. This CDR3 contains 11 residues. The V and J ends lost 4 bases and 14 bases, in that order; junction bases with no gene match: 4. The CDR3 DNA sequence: TGTGCCAGCAGTTGGGGACAGGGCCCGTATTTT. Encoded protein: CASSWGQGPYF.

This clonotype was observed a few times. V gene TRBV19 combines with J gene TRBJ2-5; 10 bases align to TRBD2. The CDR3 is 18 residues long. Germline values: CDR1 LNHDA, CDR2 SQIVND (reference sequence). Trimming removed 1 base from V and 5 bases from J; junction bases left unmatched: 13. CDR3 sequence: CASSIAPFGLAGGETQYF. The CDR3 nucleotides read TGTGCCAGTAGTATAGCCCCCTTCGGGTTAGCGGGGGGCGAGACCCAGTACTTC.

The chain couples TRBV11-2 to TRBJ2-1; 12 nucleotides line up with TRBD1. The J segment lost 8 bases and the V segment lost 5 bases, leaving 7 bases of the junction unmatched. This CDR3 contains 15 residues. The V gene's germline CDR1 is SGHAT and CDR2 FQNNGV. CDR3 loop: CASSVGQGAAYEQFF. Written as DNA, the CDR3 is TGTGCCAGCAGCGTGGGACAGGGGGCCGCTTATGAGCAGTTCTTC.

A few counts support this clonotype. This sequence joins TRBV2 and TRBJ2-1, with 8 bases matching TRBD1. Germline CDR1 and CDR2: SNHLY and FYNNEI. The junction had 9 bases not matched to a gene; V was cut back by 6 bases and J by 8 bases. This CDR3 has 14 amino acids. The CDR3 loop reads CASRRRGLSDEQFF. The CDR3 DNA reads TGTGCCAGCAGACGCAGGGGGCTATCCGATGAGCAGTTCTTC.

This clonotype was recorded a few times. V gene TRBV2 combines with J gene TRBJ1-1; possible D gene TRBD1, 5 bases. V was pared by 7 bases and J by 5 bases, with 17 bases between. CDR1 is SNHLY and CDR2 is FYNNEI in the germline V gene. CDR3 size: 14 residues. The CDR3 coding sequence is TGTGCCAGCACCCCGTTGTCCGACAGAACTGAAGCTTTCTTT. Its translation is CASTPLSDRTEAFF.

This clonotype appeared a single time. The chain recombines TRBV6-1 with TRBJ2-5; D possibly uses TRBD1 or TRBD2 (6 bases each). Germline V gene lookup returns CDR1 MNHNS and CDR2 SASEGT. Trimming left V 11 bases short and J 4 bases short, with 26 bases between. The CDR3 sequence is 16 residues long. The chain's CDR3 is CAGVPLTGLEGETQYF. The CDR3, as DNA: TGTGCCGGAGTCCCCTTGACAGGCCTGGAGGGAGAGACCCAGTACTTC.

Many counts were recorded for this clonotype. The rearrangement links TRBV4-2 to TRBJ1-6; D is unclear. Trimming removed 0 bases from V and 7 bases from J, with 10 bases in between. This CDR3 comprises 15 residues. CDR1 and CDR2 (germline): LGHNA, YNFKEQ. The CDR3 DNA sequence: TGTGCCAGCAGCCAAGATAAGGGTCCCAATTCACCCCTCCACTTT. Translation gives CASSQDKGPNSPLHF.

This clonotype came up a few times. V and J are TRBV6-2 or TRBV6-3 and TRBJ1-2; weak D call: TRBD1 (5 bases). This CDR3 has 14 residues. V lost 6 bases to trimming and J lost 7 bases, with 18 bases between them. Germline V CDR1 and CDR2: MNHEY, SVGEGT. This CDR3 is CASSMKPGAAGYTF. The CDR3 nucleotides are TGTGCCAGCAGCATGAAACCCGGGGCGGCTGGCTACACCTTC.

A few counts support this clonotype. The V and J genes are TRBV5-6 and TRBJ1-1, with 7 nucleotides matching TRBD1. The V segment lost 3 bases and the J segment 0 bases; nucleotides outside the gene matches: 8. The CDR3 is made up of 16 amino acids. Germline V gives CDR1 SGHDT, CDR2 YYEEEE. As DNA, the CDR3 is TGTGCCAGCAGCTACACCTCCAGGGGGATGAACACTGAAGCTTTCTTT. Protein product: CASSYTSRGMNTEAFF.

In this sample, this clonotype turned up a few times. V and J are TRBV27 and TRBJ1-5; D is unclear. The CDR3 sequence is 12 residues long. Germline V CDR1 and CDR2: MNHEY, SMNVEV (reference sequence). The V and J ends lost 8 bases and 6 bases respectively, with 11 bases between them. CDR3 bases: TGTGCCAGCGGATTTTCCACTCAGCCCCAGCATTTT. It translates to CASGFSTQPQHF.

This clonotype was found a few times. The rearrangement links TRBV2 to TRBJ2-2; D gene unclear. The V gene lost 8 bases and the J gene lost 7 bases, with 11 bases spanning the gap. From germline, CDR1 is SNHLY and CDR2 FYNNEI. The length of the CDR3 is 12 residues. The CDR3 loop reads CASLLVVGELFF. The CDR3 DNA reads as TGTGCCAGCCTCCTGGTGGTCGGGGAGCTGTTTTTT.

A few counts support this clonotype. CDR3 DNA: TGTGCCAGCAGGATTAATAACCTGAGGGCGGACCCCTACGAGCAGTACTTC. Translated, it gives CASRINNLRADPYEQYF. This chain connects TRBV12-3 or TRBV12-4 to TRBJ2-7, with D maybe TRBD2 (5 bases). V lost 6 bases, J lost 2 bases, and 23 bases lay in between. The CDR3 contains 17 residues.

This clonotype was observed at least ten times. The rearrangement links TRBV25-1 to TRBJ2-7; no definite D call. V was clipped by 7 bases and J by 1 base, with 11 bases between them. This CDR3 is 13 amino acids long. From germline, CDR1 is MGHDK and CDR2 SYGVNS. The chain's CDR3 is CASTLTGSYEQYF. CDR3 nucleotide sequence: TGTGCCAGCACACTGACTGGGTCCTACGAGCAGTACTTC.

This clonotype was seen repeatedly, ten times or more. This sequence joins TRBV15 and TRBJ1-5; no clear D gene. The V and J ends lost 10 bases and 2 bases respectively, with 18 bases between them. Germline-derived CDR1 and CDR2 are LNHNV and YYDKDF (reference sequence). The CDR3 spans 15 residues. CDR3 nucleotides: TGTGCCAGCAGAGACGGCGCAGGAGGCAATCAGCCCCAGCATTTT. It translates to CASRDGAGGNQPQHF.